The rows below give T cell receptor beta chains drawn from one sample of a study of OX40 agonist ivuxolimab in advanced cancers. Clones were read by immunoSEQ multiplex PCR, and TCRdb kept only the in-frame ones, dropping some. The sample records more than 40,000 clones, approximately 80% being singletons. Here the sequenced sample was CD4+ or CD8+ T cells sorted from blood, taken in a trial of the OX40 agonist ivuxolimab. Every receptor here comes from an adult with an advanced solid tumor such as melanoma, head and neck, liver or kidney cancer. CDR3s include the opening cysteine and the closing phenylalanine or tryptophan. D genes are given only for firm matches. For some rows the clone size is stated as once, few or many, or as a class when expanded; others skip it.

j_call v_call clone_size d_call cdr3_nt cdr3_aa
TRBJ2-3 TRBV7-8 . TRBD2 TGTGCCAGCAGCTTACGACTAGCGGGGGGACCTACCACAGATACGCAGTATTTT CASSLRLAGGPTTDTQYF
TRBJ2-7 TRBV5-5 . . TGTGCCAGCAGCGCCGGGACGGGGGCCTACGAGCAGTACTTC CASSAGTGAYEQYF
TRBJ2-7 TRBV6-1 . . TGTGCCAGCAGTTCCGGGAACGAGCAGTACTTC CASSSGNEQYF
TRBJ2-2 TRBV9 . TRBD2 TGTGCCAGCAGCGCCTCTAGCGGGGGGGCCGCCACCGGGGAGCTGTTTTTT CASSASSGGAATGELFF
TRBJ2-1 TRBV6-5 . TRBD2 TGTGCCAGCACCCTGACTAGCGGGGGGCCCACTGAGCAGTTCTTC CASTLTSGGPTEQFF
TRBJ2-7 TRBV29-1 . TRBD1 TGCAGCGGAGGGACAGGCGACCTTTACGAGCAGTACTTC CSGGTGDLYEQYF
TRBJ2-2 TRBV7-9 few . TGTGCCAGCAGCGACCCGAACACCGGGGAGCTGTTTTTT CASSDPNTGELFF
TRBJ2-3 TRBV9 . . TGTGCCAGCAGCGTAGATCTCACAGATACGCAGTATTTT CASSVDLTDTQYF
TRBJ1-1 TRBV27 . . TGTGCCAGCAGTTTCGTAGGGAACACTGAAGCTTTCTTT CASSFVGNTEAFF
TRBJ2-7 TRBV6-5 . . TGTGCCAGCAGTAACGTGGGGAGGACCTACGAGCAGTACTTC CASSNVGRTYEQYF
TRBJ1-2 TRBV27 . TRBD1 TGTGCCAGCAGTTTGACAGGGGGCTTCCCTGAGGGCTACACCTTC CASSLTGGFPEGYTF
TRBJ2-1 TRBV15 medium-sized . TGTGCCACCAGCAGAGATCCGACCTCGGGCAATGAGCAGTTCTTC CATSRDPTSGNEQFF
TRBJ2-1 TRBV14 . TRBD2 TGTGCCAGCAGCCAAAGACTAGCGGGAGCCAATGAGCAGTTCTTC CASSQRLAGANEQFF
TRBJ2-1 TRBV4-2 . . TGTGCCAGCAGCCAAGATTCCCCTAGCGACGAGCAGTTCTTC CASSQDSPSDEQFF
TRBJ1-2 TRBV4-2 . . TGTGCCAGCAGCCAAGGGGCCGGCTCTCTTGCTAACTATGGCTACACCTTC CASSQGAGSLANYGYTF
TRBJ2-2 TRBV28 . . TGTGCCAGCAGTTTATATCCAGGGAGCTTATCTAACACCGGGGAGCTGTTTTTT CASSLYPGSLSNTGELFF
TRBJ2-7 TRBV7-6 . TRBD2 TGTGCCAGCAGCTTACTAGCGGAAACCTACGAGCAGTACTTC CASSLLAETYEQYF
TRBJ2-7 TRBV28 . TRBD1 TGTGCCAGCAGCAGTCCCGGGACAGGATACTACGAGCAGTACTTC CASSSPGTGYYEQYF
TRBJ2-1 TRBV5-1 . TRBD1 TGCGCCAGCAGCGGGACAGCCTACAATGAGCAGTTCTTC CASSGTAYNEQFF
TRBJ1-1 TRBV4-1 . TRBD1 TGCGCCAGCAGCCTAACAGGGGGCGCGAACACTGAAGCTTTCTTT CASSLTGGANTEAFF
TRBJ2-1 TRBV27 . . TGTGCCAGCAGTCAACATCAAAATGAGCAGTTCTTC CASSQHQNEQFF
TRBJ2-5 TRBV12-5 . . TGCGCTAGTGGGGGAGAGACCCAGTACTTC CASGGETQYF
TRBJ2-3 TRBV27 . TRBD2 TGTGCCAGCAGCCTTGTAAGCGGGAATCAAGATACGCAGTATTTT CASSLVSGNQDTQYF
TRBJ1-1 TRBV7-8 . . TGTGCCAGCAGCTTGGATAATTCCGGGGTGAACACTGAAGCTTTCTTT CASSLDNSGVNTEAFF
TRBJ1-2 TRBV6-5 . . TGTGCCAGCAGTTACATTACAGGCGGAAACTATGGCTACACCTTC CASSYITGGNYGYTF
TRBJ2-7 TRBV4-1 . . TGCGCCAGCAGCCAAGAGAACAGGGAGGCCTACGAGCAGTACTTC CASSQENREAYEQYF
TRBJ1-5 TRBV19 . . TGTGCCAGTAACCCAAAGGGGTTCGGCAATCAGCCCCAGCATTTT CASNPKGFGNQPQHF
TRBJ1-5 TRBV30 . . TGTGCCTGGGATACAGGGTTAAGCAATCAGCCCCAGCATTTT CAWDTGLSNQPQHF
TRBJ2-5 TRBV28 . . TGTGCCAGCAAGAAACTACCCGGAAACCAAGAGACCCAGTACTTC CASKKLPGNQETQYF
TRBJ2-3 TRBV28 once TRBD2 TGTGCCAGCAGTCCAGCTTGGGGGGGGAGCACAGATACGCAGTATTTT CASSPAWGGSTDTQYF
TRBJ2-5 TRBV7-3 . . TGTGCCAGCAGCTTAAGCGGGTTGGAGACCCAGTACTTC CASSLSGLETQYF
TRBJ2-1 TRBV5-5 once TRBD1 TGTGCCAGCAGTTTCGGACAGGCTGAGCAGTTCTTC CASSFGQAEQFF
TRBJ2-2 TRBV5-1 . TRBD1 TGCGCCAGCAGCTTAACAGGGGGCACCGGGGAGCTGTTTTTT CASSLTGGTGELFF
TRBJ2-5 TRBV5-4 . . TGTGCCAGCAGCCCGGAGGGGGCAGGGCCTTTGCAGACCCAGTACTTC CASSPEGAGPLQTQYF
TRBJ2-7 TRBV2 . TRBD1 TGTGCCAGCAGTGAACCCAGGACAGGAATGGTCGAGCAGTACTTC CASSEPRTGMVEQYF
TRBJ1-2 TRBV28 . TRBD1 TGTGCCAGCAGTTCTCCGGGACAGGGTCTGGTTGGCTATGGCTACACCTTC CASSSPGQGLVGYGYTF
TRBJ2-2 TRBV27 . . TGTGCCAGCAGTTTATCGAGGACGGTGAACACCGGGGAGCTGTTTTTT CASSLSRTVNTGELFF
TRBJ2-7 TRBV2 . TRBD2 TGTGCCAGCAGTGATCTTAGCGGGAGGGCCCGCGGTTACGAGCAGTACTTC CASSDLSGRARGYEQYF
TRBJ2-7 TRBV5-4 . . TGTGCCAGCAGCTTGGGAGGGGAGCGAAGAGAGCAGTACTTC CASSLGGERREQYF
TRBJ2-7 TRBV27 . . TGTGCCAGCAGTTTAGCAGGGAGGTACGAGCAGTACTTC CASSLAGRYEQYF
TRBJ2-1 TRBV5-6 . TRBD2 TGTGCCAGCAGCCTTTCCAGGACTAGCGGCTACAATGAGCAGTTCTTC CASSLSRTSGYNEQFF
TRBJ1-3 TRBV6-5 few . TGTGCCAGCAGTTACTCGAATGGAAACACCATATATTTT CASSYSNGNTIYF
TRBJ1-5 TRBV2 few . TGTGCCAGCAGTGAAGACCAGGGGTTGGGCAATCAGCCCCAGCATTTT CASSEDQGLGNQPQHF
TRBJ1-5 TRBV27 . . TGTGCCAGCAGCCGGGGGTTAAGCAATCAGCCCCAGCATTTT CASSRGLSNQPQHF
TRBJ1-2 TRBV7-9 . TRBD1 TGTGCCAGCAGCGGTCCCGGGACAGGGGACCATAACTATGGCTACACCTTC CASSGPGTGDHNYGYTF
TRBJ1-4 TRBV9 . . TGTGCCAGCAGCGTAGACGGACGGAAAAATGAAAAACTGTTTTTT CASSVDGRKNEKLFF
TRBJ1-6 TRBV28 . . TGTGCCAGCAGCCCTCCTCGACAGCCGAGGCCCCTCCACTTT CASSPPRQPRPLHF
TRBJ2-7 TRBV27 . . TGTGCCAGCAGTCTTCACTACGAGCAGTACTTC CASSLHYEQYF
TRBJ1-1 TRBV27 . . TGTGCCAGCAGTTTATTGTTCAGGACTGAAGCTTTCTTT CASSLLFRTEAFF
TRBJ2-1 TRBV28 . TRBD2 TGTGCCAGCAGTCTTGGGGGGGCTAGCGGGGTTAACAATGAGCAGTTCTTC CASSLGGASGVNNEQFF
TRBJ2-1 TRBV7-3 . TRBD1 TGTGCCAGCAGCCACCGAGGGACAGAATCGAATGAGCAGTTCTTC CASSHRGTESNEQFF